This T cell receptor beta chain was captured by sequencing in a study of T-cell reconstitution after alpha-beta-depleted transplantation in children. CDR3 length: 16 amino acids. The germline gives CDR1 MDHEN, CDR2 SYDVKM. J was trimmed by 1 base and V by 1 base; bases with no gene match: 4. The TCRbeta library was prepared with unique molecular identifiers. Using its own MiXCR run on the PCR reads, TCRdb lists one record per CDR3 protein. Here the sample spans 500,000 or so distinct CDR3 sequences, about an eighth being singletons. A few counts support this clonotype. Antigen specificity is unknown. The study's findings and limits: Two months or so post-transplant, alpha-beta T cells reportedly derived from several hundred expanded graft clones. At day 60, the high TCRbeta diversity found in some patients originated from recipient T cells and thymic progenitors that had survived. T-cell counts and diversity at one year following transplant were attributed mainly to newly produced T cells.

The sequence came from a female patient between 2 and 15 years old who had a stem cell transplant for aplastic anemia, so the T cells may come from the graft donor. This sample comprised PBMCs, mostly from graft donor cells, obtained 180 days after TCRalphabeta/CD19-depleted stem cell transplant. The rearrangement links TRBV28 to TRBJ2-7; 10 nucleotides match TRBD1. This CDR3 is CASSLYGTGVSYEQYF. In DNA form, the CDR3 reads TGTGCCAGCAGTTTATATGGGACAGGGGTTTCCTACGAGCAGTACTTC.